Given below is one TCR beta chain in context. This record comes from a study of cytomegalovirus exposure and HLA in healthy donors. V lost 4 bases and J lost 1; bases outside the gene matches: 5. The V gene's germline CDR1 is SGDLS and CDR2 YYNGEE. This CDR3 has 15 residues. The study ran its PCR with 60 Vbeta and 13 Jbeta primers. TCRdb keeps only in-frame clones here, not all; method: immunoSEQ multiplex PCR. Counted here are hundreds of thousands of clones, about 89% occurring once; the ten biggest clones make up roughly 1%. The specimen sequenced was PBMCs. The V call is TRBV9, the J call TRBJ2-3; 8 nucleotides match TRBD2. The sequence derives from a woman aged 18-29 years in good health and CMV-seronegative. DNA of the CDR3: TGTGCCAGCAGCACCGGGACTAGAGGCACAGATACGCAGTATTTT. It yields the protein CASSTGTRGTDTQYF.